The 31 T cell receptor beta chains given below trace back to one sample, sequenced in a study of T cells in Graves' hyperthyroidism and ophthalmopathy (dated by TCRdb to about 2019). Library method: multiplex PCR. The run used an Illumina HiSeq 2000. Amplification of TCR beta CDR3 regions was carried out from RNA transcripts. A first-round RT-PCR of the TCR CDR3 used the HTBI primer set with the Qiagen OneStep RT-PCR kit. TCRdb handled the public reads itself, with Q25 trimming in fastp and clone calling in MiXCR, and kept productive beta chains. One record per CDR3 amino acid sequence lists the most common genes and DNA. The sample yields around 620,000 distinct CDR3 sequences; 15% to 20% were counted once. The top ten clonotypes cover 3.8% of the sample. Sequences were obtained from blood. These receptors were obtained from a woman aged 25 to 39 with Graves' hyperthyroidism.

This clonotype was detected many times. The chain is built from TRBV7-2 and TRBJ2-5, with TRBD1 as a possible D gene (6 bases). The length of the CDR3 is 13 residues. V was trimmed by 5 bases and J by 5 bases, leaving 12 bases between them. The V gene's germline CDR1 is SGHTA and CDR2 FQGNSA. The CDR3 DNA reads as TGTGCCAGCAGCGGAGGACAGTCGGAGACCCAGTACTTC. Encoded protein: CASSGGQSETQYF.

The sample holds many counts of this clonotype. The chain combines TRBV5-1 with TRBJ2-7, with D possibly being TRBD1 (6 bases). This CDR3 comprises 15 residues. V was trimmed by 4 bases and J by 2 bases, leaving 16 bases between them. Germline V gene lookup returns CDR1 SGHRS and CDR2 YFSETQ. CDR3 coding DNA: TGCGCCAGCAGCGTGGCGGCAGGGACAACCTACGAGCAGTACTTC. It translates to CASSVAAGTTYEQYF.

This clonotype showed up just once. The CDR3 protein is CATAKDYEQYF. CDR3 coding DNA: TGTGCCACCGCAAAGGACTACGAGCAGTACTTC. The rearrangement links TRBV10-3 to TRBJ2-7; D is uncertain. The germline V gene has CDR1 ENHRY and CDR2 SYGVKD. The CDR3 is made up of 11 amino acids. Trimming took off 10 bases at V and 3 bases at J, with 10 bases between the two ends.

Many counts were recorded for this clonotype. The chain recombines TRBV11-2 with TRBJ2-1; TRBD1 matches 10 bases. From germline, CDR1 is SGHAT and CDR2 FQNNGV. Germline trimming cut 4 bases from V and 10 bases from J; bases unmatched to any gene: 7. The CDR3 is made up of 14 amino acids. The CDR3 region is CASSSTGGLGEQFF. The DNA for the CDR3 is TGTGCCAGCAGCTCGACAGGGGGCCTGGGAGAGCAGTTCTTC.

This clonotype was found many times. V is TRBV28 and J is TRBJ2-7; 7 nucleotides align to TRBD1. Germline V gene sequence: CDR1 MDHEN, CDR2 SYDVKM. V lost 6 bases and J lost 5; bases outside the gene matches: 10. The CDR3 has 14 residues. The CDR3 DNA reads TGTGCCAGCAGCCTTCCACAGGGGACCCACGAGCAGTACTTC. This gives the protein CASSLPQGTHEQYF. Variable domain in full (rest from reference TRBV28 and TRBJ2-7): DVKVTQSSRYLVKRTGEKVFLECVQDMDHENMFWYRQDPGLGLRLIYFSYDVKMKEKGDIPEGYSVSREKKERFSLILESASTNQTSMYLCASSLPQGTHEQYFGPGTRLTVT.

The chain uses TRBV28 and TRBJ2-3; TRBD2 aligns across 11 bases. The CDR3 has 16 amino acids. Germline-derived CDR1 and CDR2 are MDHEN and SYDVKM. The V segment lost 5 bases and the J segment 2 bases; nucleotides outside the gene matches: 6. The CDR3 spells CASSRGLAANTDTQYF. Written as DNA, the CDR3 is TGTGCCAGCAGTAGGGGACTAGCGGCGAACACAGATACGCAGTATTTT.

This clonotype was recorded at least ten times. V usage is TRBV18 and J usage is TRBJ1-6; D is perhaps TRBD1 (5 bases). The germline V and J ends were trimmed by 5 bases and 7 bases, with 12 bases remaining between them. CDR1 is KGHSH, CDR2 LQKENI, per germline. The CDR3 has 14 amino acids. CDR3 nucleotide sequence: TGTGCCAGCTCAAAAGGGGCGGCGAATTCACCCCTCCACTTT. Translated: CASSKGAANSPLHF.

This clonotype was seen more than once but under ten times. V and J are TRBV3-1 and TRBJ2-1; 10 bases agree with TRBD2. CDR1 and CDR2 (germline): LGHDT, YNNKEL (reference sequence). Trimming removed 4 bases from V and 0 bases from J; junction bases left unmatched: 18. The length of the CDR3 is 21 residues. This CDR3 is CASSPRKTSSGSPPSYNEQFF. The CDR3 region has the DNA TGTGCCAGCAGCCCTAGGAAAACGTCTAGCGGGAGTCCTCCCTCCTACAATGAGCAGTTCTTC.

This clonotype was picked up many times. The chain carries TRBV2 and TRBJ2-3; perhaps TRBD2 as D (5 bases). The germline gives CDR1 SNHLY, CDR2 FYNNEI. The CDR3 loop spans 15 amino acids. The ends were cut back, 5 bases at V and 6 bases at J, with 18 bases in the middle. The DNA of the CDR3 is TGTGCCAGCAGTTCTGAGGGTGTAGGAGTTGATACGCAGTATTTT. Translated: CASSSEGVGVDTQYF.

This sequence joins TRBV20-1 and TRBJ2-5; D might be TRBD2 (6 bases). Looked up from germline, CDR1 is DFQATT and CDR2 is SNEGSKA (reference sequence). The CDR3 covers 16 residues. The V end was cut by 0 bases, the J end by 5 bases, with 19 bases between. For the CDR3, the DNA is TGCAGTGCTAGAGAGTTTGGAACAAGGGAGGAGGAGACCCAGTACTTC. It translates to CSAREFGTREEETQYF.

The rearrangement links TRBV6-5 to TRBJ2-3; D remains unclear. The CDR3 runs to 16 residues. Germline loops: CDR1 MNHEY, CDR2 SVGAGI. V lost 4 bases, J lost 1 base, and 15 bases lay in between. The CDR3 here is CASSSQRERGTDTQYF. CDR3 in DNA: TGTGCCAGCAGTTCTCAGCGAGAGAGAGGCACAGATACGCAGTATTTT.

The rearrangement links TRBV28 to TRBJ1-2; D possibly corresponds to TRBD1 (5 bases). Germline values: CDR1 MDHEN, CDR2 SYDVKM. CDR3 length: 14 residues. V was clipped by 3 bases and J by 2 bases, with 10 bases between them. In nucleotides, the CDR3 is TGTGCCAGCAGTTTGGGGCTATTGAACTATGGCTACACCTTC. This translates into CASSLGLLNYGYTF.

The table lists this clonotype with many counts. V usage is TRBV28 and J usage is TRBJ1-1, with 9 bases identical to TRBD1. The V gene's germline CDR1 is MDHEN and CDR2 SYDVKM. The CDR3 runs to 15 residues. V shed 6 bases and J 3 bases; nucleotides not matched to a gene: 8. This CDR3 is CASRPGDRDDTEAFF. CDR3 nucleotides: TGTGCCAGCAGACCCGGGGACAGGGACGACACTGAAGCTTTCTTT.

In its sample, this clonotype was seen a few times. DNA for the CDR3: TGCGCCAGCAGGGCTAACCCGAACACCGGGGAGCTGTTTTTT. Amino acids: CASRANPNTGELFF. This rearrangement joins TRBV5-1 to TRBJ2-2; D call uncertain. V lost 5 bases to trimming and J lost 0 bases, with 8 bases between them. Per germline, CDR1 SGHRS and CDR2 YFSETQ. This CDR3 has 14 amino acids.

This clonotype has at least ten counts. J is TRBJ2-7 and V is TRBV6-2 or TRBV6-3; TRBD2 matches 11 bases. The V segment lost 7 bases and the J segment 4 bases; nucleotides outside the gene matches: 9. The CDR3 runs to 15 residues. From germline, CDR1 is MNHEY and CDR2 SVGEGT. CDR3 amino acids: CASTMTSGIWYEQYF. CDR3 DNA: TGTGCCAGCACCATGACTAGCGGGATCTGGTACGAGCAGTACTTC.

Many counts were recorded for this clonotype. J is TRBJ2-7 and V is TRBV28; D possibly uses TRBD1 or TRBD2 (5 bases each). Trimming left V 5 bases short and J 3 bases short, with 20 bases between. The CDR3 is made up of 16 amino acids. The germline V gene has CDR1 MDHEN and CDR2 SYDVKM. The CDR3 is CASSGRSGTENYEQYF. The CDR3 DNA reads as TGTGCCAGCAGTGGCCGATCGGGGACGGAAAACTACGAGCAGTACTTC.

This clonotype was seen many times. V is TRBV6-1 and J is TRBJ1-1, with D hard to call. V was cut by 5 bases and J by 5 bases, with 12 bases left in between. The CDR3 consists of 13 residues. Germline V lookup: CDR1 MNHNS, CDR2 SASEGT. The CDR3 nucleotides are TGTGCCAGCAGTTTACTACTAACAACTGAAGCTTTCTTT. Translation gives CASSLLLTTEAFF.

This clonotype was counted at least ten times. The chain carries TRBV7-2 and TRBJ2-5; 8 nucleotides align to TRBD2. The V gene end was trimmed by 8 bases and the J gene end by 2 bases; junction bases not matched to a gene: 7. CDR1 and CDR2 from the germline V gene are SGHTA and FQGNSA. The CDR3 extends over 14 amino acids. This CDR3 reads CASGLTSGQETQYF. CDR3 DNA: TGTGCCAGCGGCCTTACTAGCGGACAAGAGACCCAGTACTTC.

This clonotype was seen many times. The chain is built from TRBV2 and TRBJ2-3; 7 positions match TRBD1. CDR3 length: 13 amino acids. Losses at the gene ends were 9 bases for V and 5 bases for J; bases not matched to a gene: 8. Germline assignment: CDR1 SNHLY and CDR2 FYNNEI. The CDR3 nucleotides are TGTGCCAGTTCGACAGGGTGGCGAGATACGCAGTATTTT. Translated: CASSTGWRDTQYF. The complete variable domain, with remaining parts taken from reference TRBV2 and TRBJ2-3, reads EPEVTQTPSHQVTQMGQEVILRCVPISNHLYFYWYRQILGQKVEFLVSFYNNEISEKSEIFDDQFSVERPDGSNFTLKIRSTKLEDSAMYFCASSTGWRDTQYFGPGTRLTVL.

This clonotype was seen ten or more times. The chain carries TRBV28 and TRBJ1-5; D gene unclear. Germline assignment: CDR1 MDHEN and CDR2 SYDVKM. The CDR3 is 14 residues long. V dropped 5 bases and J dropped 6 bases, with 14 bases sitting between them. CDR3 sequence: CASSGHRDPQPQHF. DNA for the CDR3: TGTGCCAGCAGTGGGCATAGGGATCCTCAGCCCCAGCATTTT.

This clonotype has just a few counts. The rearrangement uses TRBV20-1 and TRBJ2-5; D possibly corresponds to TRBD2 (5 bases). The CDR3 length is 11 residues. CDR1 is DFQATT and CDR2 is SNEGSKA in the germline V gene (reference sequence). V lost 1 base and J 9 bases, leaving 9 bases between the germline ends. CDR3 nucleotide sequence: TGCAGTGCTAGAGCCTTCGGGGCCCAGTACTTC. Protein: CSARAFGAQYF.

V and J are TRBV6-1 and TRBJ2-1; TRBD2 might be the D (6 bases). Germline assignment: CDR1 MNHNS and CDR2 SASEGT. This CDR3 comprises 15 residues. V lost 6 bases to trimming and J lost 6 bases, with 18 bases between them. CDR3 sequence: CASSSGTEGSNEQFF. The CDR3 DNA reads TGTGCCAGCAGCTCCGGGACGGAGGGGAGCAATGAGCAGTTCTTC.

In this sample, this clonotype turned up many times. This CDR3 is CASSYDRGLQPQHF. The CDR3 coding sequence is TGTGCCAGCAGTTATGACAGGGGCCTTCAGCCCCAGCATTTT. V gene TRBV28 combines with J gene TRBJ1-5; 8 positions match TRBD1. The CDR3 contains 14 residues. CDR1 is MDHEN and CDR2 is SYDVKM in the germline V gene. V lost 4 bases to trimming and J lost 6 bases; unmatched junction nucleotides: 5.

This clonotype was observed a handful of times. The chain carries TRBV20-1 and TRBJ2-7, with D tentatively TRBD1 or TRBD2 (7 bases each). V shed 1 base and J shed 7 bases, with 14 bases lying between them. The CDR3 is made up of 13 amino acids. Germline values: CDR1 DFQATT, CDR2 SNEGSKA (reference sequence). The CDR3, as DNA: TGCAGTGCTAGAGGGGAGGGGGCGAGGGAGCAGTACTTC. The encoded protein is CSARGEGAREQYF.

This clonotype has only a few counts. V and J are TRBV9 and TRBJ2-1, with TRBD2 identical over 8 bases. The V gene end was trimmed by 0 bases and the J gene end by 8 bases; junction bases not matched to a gene: 13. The germline V gene has CDR1 SGDLS and CDR2 YYNGEE. The CDR3 extends over 17 amino acids. CDR3: CASSVEVGREGLDEQFF. In DNA form, the CDR3 reads TGTGCCAGCAGCGTAGAGGTCGGGAGGGAGGGCCTCGATGAGCAGTTCTTC. The full variable domain, with the rest looked up from reference TRBV9 and TRBJ2-1, is DSGVTQTPKHLITATGQRVTLRCSPRSGDLSVYWYQQSLDQGLQFLIQYYNGEERAKGNILERFSAQQFPDLHSELNLSSLELGDSALYFCASSVEVGREGLDEQFFGPGTRLTVL.

This clonotype was seen ten or more times. V gene TRBV20-1 combines with J gene TRBJ2-3; D remains ambiguous. The V end lost 2 bases, the J end lost 8 bases, and 11 bases lay between the germline ends. This CDR3 comprises 12 residues. The germline CDR1 and CDR2 sequences are DFQATT and SNEGSKA (reference sequence). DNA for the CDR3: TGCAGTGCTAGACGAAACTATTTTACGCAGTATTTT. It codes for CSARRNYFTQYF.

This clonotype was counted a few times. The rearrangement uses TRBV20-1 and TRBJ2-7; 7 bases fit TRBD2. The CDR3 extends over 14 amino acids. Trimming cost V 2 bases and J 7 bases; bases outside gene matches: 11. In germline, CDR1 is DFQATT, CDR2 SNEGSKA (reference sequence). Here the CDR3 reads CSARNGQGGREQYF. CDR3 in DNA: TGCAGTGCTAGAAATGGCCAGGGAGGGCGGGAGCAGTACTTC.

This clonotype was picked up many times. The gene calls are TRBV7-6 and TRBJ2-1; D is unclear. Trimming took 1 base from V and 3 from J, leaving 16 bases between them. This CDR3 is built from 17 residues. Germline V CDR1 and CDR2: SGHVS, FNYEAQ. The CDR3 here is CASSLVGGMDGYNEQFF. The CDR3, as DNA: TGTGCCAGCAGCTTAGTTGGCGGTATGGACGGCTACAATGAGCAGTTCTTC.

About this clonotype itself: Germline and junction disagree at one end, which may indicate a read error. The V and J genes are TRBV6-2 or TRBV6-3 and TRBJ2-1; 7 nucleotides line up with TRBD2. CDR3 length: 14 amino acids. CDR1 MNHEY and CDR2 SVGEGT come from the germline V gene. CDR3 bases: TGTGCCAGCGGGGGAGGGGCCTCCCACAATGAGCAGTTCTTC. This codes for CASGGGASHNEQFF.

The V call is TRBV29-1, the J call TRBJ2-2; D is possibly TRBD1 (6 bases). This CDR3 spans 12 amino acids. The germline V and J ends were trimmed by 6 bases and 8 bases, with 13 bases remaining between them. Germline V gene data show CDR1 as SQVTM and CDR2 as ANQGSEA. In nucleotides, the CDR3 is TGCAGCGTGATGACAGGCGGGGGGGAGCTGTTTTTT. Translating it yields CSVMTGGGELFF.

This sequence joins TRBV28 and TRBJ1-2; no firm D call. The CDR3 consists of 11 residues. The germline V and J ends were trimmed by 7 bases and 4 bases, with 7 bases remaining between them. Germline V lookup: CDR1 MDHEN, CDR2 SYDVKM. The DNA of the CDR3 is TGTGCCAGCATGCGGGGCTATGGCTACACCTTC. This translates into CASMRGYGYTF.